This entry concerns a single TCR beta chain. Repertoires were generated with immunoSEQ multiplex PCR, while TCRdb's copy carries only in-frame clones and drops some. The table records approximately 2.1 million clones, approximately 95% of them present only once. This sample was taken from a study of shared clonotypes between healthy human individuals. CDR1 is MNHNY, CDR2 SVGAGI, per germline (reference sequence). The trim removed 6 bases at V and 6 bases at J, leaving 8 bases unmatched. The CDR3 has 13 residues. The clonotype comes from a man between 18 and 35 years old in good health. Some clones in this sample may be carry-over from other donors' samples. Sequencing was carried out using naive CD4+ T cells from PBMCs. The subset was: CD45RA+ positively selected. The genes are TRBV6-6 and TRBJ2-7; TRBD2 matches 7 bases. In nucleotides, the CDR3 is TGTGCCAGCAGGGTCGGGACTACGGGCGAGCAGTACTTC. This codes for CASRVGTTGEQYF.